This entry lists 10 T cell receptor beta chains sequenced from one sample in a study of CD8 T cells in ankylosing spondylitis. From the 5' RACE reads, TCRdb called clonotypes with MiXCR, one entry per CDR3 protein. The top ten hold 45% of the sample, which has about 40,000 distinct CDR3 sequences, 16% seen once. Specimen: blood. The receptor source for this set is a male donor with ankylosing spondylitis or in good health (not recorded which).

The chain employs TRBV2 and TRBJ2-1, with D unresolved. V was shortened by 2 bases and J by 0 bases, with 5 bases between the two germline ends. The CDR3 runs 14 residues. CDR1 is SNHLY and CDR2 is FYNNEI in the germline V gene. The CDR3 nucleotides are TGTGCCAGCAGTGAATTTAGCTCCTACAATGAGCAGTTCTTC. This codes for CASSEFSSYNEQFF.

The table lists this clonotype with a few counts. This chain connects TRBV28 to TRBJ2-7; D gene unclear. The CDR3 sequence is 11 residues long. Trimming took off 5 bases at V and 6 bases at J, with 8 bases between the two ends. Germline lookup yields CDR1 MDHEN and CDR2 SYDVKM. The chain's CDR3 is CASSGAREQYV. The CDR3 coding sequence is TGTGCCAGCAGTGGAGCTCGCGAGCAGTACGTC.

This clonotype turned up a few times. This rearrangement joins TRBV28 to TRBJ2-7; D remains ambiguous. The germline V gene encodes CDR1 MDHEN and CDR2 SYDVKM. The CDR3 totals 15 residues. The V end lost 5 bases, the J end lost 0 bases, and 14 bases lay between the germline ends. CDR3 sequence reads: CASSRHRASSYEQYF. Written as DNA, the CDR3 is TGTGCCAGCAGTCGTCACAGAGCAAGCTCCTACGAGCAGTACTTC. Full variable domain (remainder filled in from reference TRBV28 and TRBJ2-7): DVKVTQSSRYLVKRTGEKVFLECVQDMDHENMFWYRQDPGLGLRLIYFSYDVKMKEKGDIPEGYSVSREKKERFSLILESASTNQTSMYLCASSRHRASSYEQYFGPGTRLTVT.

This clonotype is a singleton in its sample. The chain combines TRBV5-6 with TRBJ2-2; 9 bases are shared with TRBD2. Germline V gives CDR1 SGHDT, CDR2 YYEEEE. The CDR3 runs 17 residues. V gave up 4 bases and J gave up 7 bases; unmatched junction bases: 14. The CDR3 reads CASSQDELAGIIGELFF. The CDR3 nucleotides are TGTGCCAGCAGCCAGGATGAGCTAGCGGGGATTATCGGGGAGCTGTTTTTT. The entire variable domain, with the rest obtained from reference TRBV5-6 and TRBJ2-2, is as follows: DAGVTQSPTHLIKTRGQQVTLRCSPKSGHDTVSWYQQALGQGPQFIFQYYEEEERQRGNFPDRFSGHQFPNYSSELNVNALLLGDSALYLCASSQDELAGIIGELFFGEGSRLTVL.

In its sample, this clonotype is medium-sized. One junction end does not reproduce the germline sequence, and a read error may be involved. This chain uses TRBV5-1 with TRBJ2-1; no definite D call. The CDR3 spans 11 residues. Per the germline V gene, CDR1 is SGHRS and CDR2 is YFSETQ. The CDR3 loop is CASSLGNEQFF. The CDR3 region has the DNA TGTGCCAGCAGTCTGGGAAATGAGCAGTTCTTC.

The CDR3 DNA is TGTGCCAGCAGCTTAGAGGGGACTAGCGGGAGCAATGAGCAGTTCTTC. Its protein is CASSLEGTSGSNEQFF. The chain is built from TRBV7-3 and TRBJ2-1, with 14 nucleotides matching TRBD2. Unmatched junction bases numbered 3, after V lost 2 bases and J lost 6 bases. Germline CDR1 SGHTA, CDR2 FQGTGA. This CDR3 is built from 16 residues. Full variable domain (outside the CDR3, taken from reference TRBV7-3 and TRBJ2-1): GAGVSQTPSNKVTEKGKYVELRCDPISGHTALYWYRQSLGQGPEFLIYFQGTGAADDSGLPNDRFFAVRPEGSVSTLKIQRTERGDSAVYLCASSLEGTSGSNEQFFGPGTRLTVL.

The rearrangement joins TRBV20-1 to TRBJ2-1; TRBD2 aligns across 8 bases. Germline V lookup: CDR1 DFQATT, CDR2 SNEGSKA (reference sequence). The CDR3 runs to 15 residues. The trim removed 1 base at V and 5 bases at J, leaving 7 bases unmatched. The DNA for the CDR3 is TGCAGTGCTAGAGCACCTAGCGGGTTCCACAATGAGCAGTTCTTC. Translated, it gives CSARAPSGFHNEQFF.

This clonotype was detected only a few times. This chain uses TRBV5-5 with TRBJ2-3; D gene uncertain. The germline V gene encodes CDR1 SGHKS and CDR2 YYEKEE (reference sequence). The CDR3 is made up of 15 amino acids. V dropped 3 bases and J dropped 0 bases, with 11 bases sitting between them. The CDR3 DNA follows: TGTGCCAGCAGCTCTAGACTTCCTAGCACAGATACGCAGTATTTT. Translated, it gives CASSSRLPSTDTQYF.

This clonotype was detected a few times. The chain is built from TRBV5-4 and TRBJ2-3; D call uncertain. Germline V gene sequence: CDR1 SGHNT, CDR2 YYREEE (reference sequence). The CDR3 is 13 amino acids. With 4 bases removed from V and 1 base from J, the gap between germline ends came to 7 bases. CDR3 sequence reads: CASSTQGTDTQYF. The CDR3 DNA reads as TGTGCCAGCAGCACGCAGGGCACAGATACGCAGTATTTT.

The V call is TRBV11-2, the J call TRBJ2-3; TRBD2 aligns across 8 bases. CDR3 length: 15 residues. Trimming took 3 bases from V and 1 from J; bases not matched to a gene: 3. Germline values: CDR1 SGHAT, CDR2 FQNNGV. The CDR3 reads CASSFLLAGTDTQYF. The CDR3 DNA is TGTGCCAGCAGCTTTTTACTAGCGGGCACAGATACGCAGTATTTT.